Following are 15 T cell receptor beta chains from one sample sequenced in a study of shared T cell receptors in the human thymus. Some clones are missing from TCRdb's copy, which holds only in-frame ones; the method was immunoSEQ multiplex PCR. The sample shows approximately 490,000 clones, around 78% of them seen only once. The data were also submitted as part of a second study, on human thymus T cells.

Source material: thymocytes. The receptors shown here come from a boy younger than two with a congenital heart defect.

The table lists this clone with a few counts. This chain connects TRBV5-1 to TRBJ1-2, with a weak D call TRBD1 (6 bases). V was clipped by 0 bases and J by 7 bases, with 10 bases between them. The length of the CDR3 is 13 residues. CDR1 and CDR2 (germline): SGHRS, YFSETQ. CDR3 in DNA: TGCGCCAGCAGCTTGGAGCAGGGGCTTGGCTACACCTTC. The encoded protein is CASSLEQGLGYTF.

The rearrangement links TRBV30 to TRBJ2-7; 7 positions agree with TRBD2. The CDR3 is 15 residues long. In germline, CDR1 is GTSNPN, CDR2 SVGIG (reference sequence). V lost 1 base, J lost 0 bases, and 6 bases stayed unmatched. For the CDR3, the DNA is TGTGCCTGGAGTGAGAACGCGGGGGACTCCTACGAGCAGTACTTC. Protein sequence: CAWSENAGDSYEQYF.

This clone has a single count. The chain employs TRBV7-9 and TRBJ2-3; no clear D. The CDR3 contains 14 residues. Trimming stripped 2 bases from V and 2 bases from J, with 8 bases between. Germline V gene lookup returns CDR1 SEHNR and CDR2 FQNEAQ (reference sequence). CDR3 sequence: CASSLLVITDTQYF. CDR3 sequence (DNA): TGTGCCAGCAGCTTACTCGTTATCACAGATACGCAGTATTTT.

This chain links TRBV10-3 with TRBJ2-3; TRBD2 might be the D (5 bases). Per germline, CDR1 ENHRY and CDR2 SYGVKD. The CDR3 has 15 residues. V was shortened by 11 bases and J by 2 bases, with 20 bases between the two germline ends. The CDR3 DNA follows: TGTGCCGTCTCCACGGGAATAGGTTTCACAGATACGCAGTATTTT. This encodes CAVSTGIGFTDTQYF.

V usage is TRBV11-2 and J usage is TRBJ1-3; D perhaps matches TRBD1 (6 bases). The CDR3 covers 16 residues. Between the trimmed V and J ends, which lost 3 bases and 0 bases, there was a span of 12 bases. Germline V gene sequence: CDR1 SGHAT, CDR2 FQNNGV. CDR3 in amino acids: CASSFPTGLSGNTIYF. The CDR3 DNA is TGTGCCAGCAGCTTTCCAACAGGGCTCTCTGGAAACACCATATATTTT. Supplemented by reference TRBV11-2 and TRBJ1-3, the full variable domain reads EAGVAQSPRYKIIEKRQSVAFWCNPISGHATLYWYQQILGQGPKLLIQFQNNGVVDDSQLPKDRFSAERLKGVDSTLKIQPAKLEDSAVYLCASSFPTGLSGNTIYFGEGSWLTVV.

The rearrangement joins TRBV6-5 to TRBJ2-7; 9 bases fit TRBD2. This CDR3 spans 14 amino acids. Germline CDR1 and CDR2: MNHEY and SVGAGI. V lost 1 base and J lost 3; bases outside the gene matches: 1. The CDR3 sequence is CASSYYSGSYEQYF. The CDR3 DNA reads TGTGCCAGCAGTTACTATAGCGGGAGCTACGAGCAGTACTTC.

The rearrangement joins TRBV12-5 to TRBJ2-7, with 9 bases that match TRBD1. Germline V gene data show CDR1 as LGHNT and CDR2 as FRNRAP. This CDR3 has 13 amino acids. The J segment lost 2 bases and the V segment lost 8 bases, leaving 4 bases of the junction unmatched. The CDR3 loop reads CASRTGDPYEQYF. In DNA form, the CDR3 reads TGTGCTAGTAGGACAGGGGACCCCTACGAGCAGTACTTC.

The chain employs TRBV10-2 and TRBJ1-2; 8 positions agree with TRBD1. The CDR3 extends over 14 amino acids. Germline CDR1 WSHSY, CDR2 SAAADI. After removal of 4 bases from V and 3 bases from J, the junction contained 4 bases not matched to a gene. The CDR3 DNA reads TGCGCCAGCAGTGCCGGACAGGGTGACTATGGCTACACCTTC. It encodes CASSAGQGDYGYTF.

The J gene is TRBJ2-7, the V gene TRBV27, with TRBD2 matching over 9 bases. The CDR3 spans 14 residues. The V and J ends lost 5 bases and 3 bases, in that order; junction bases with no gene match: 5. The V gene's germline CDR1 is MNHEY and CDR2 SMNVEV (reference sequence). The CDR3 reads CASSPAGGLYEQYF. The CDR3 coding sequence is TGTGCCAGCAGTCCTGCGGGAGGGCTCTACGAGCAGTACTTC.

The chain links TRBV6-5 to TRBJ2-7; 10 bases are a match to TRBD1. V lost 5 bases, J lost 4 bases, and 5 bases stayed unmatched. This CDR3 comprises 14 residues. Germline V lookup: CDR1 MNHEY, CDR2 SVGAGI. CDR3 in amino acids: CASSPGTGVYEQYF. The CDR3 coding sequence is TGTGCCAGCAGTCCCGGGACAGGGGTTTACGAGCAGTACTTC.

The V gene is TRBV14, the J gene TRBJ2-3; 11 bases are a match to TRBD2. Trimming removed 2 bases from V and 3 bases from J; junction bases left unmatched: 1. CDR3 length: 15 amino acids. Germline CDR1 reads SGHDN; CDR2 reads FVKESK. The CDR3 bases are TGTGCCAGCAGCCAATCTAGCGGGAGGACAGATACGCAGTATTTT. Protein sequence: CASSQSSGRTDTQYF.

The chain uses TRBV4-2 and TRBJ2-1, with a tentative D call TRBD1 (5 bases). Germline CDR1 reads LGHNA; CDR2 reads YNFKEQ. The germline V and J ends were trimmed by 4 bases and 5 bases, with 18 bases remaining between them. This CDR3 comprises 16 residues. The chain's CDR3 is CASSRITEVGHNEQFF. For the CDR3, the DNA is TGTGCCAGCAGCCGAATTACAGAAGTGGGGCACAATGAGCAGTTCTTC.

The chain is built from TRBV14 and TRBJ1-4, with D unresolved. The CDR3 is made up of 14 amino acids. Germline V CDR1 and CDR2: SGHDN, FVKESK. Trimming removed 1 base at V and 8 bases at J, with 11 bases between. CDR3 in DNA: TGTGCCAGCAGCCAAGCGAGGAGGCCCGAAAAACTGTTTTTT. This gives the protein CASSQARRPEKLFF.

Remarks on this clone: At one of its ends the junction is not consistent with the germline gene, which may arise from a read error. J is TRBJ2-1 and V is TRBV14; D remains unclear. CDR1 SGHDN and CDR2 FVKESK come from the germline V gene. The CDR3 is made up of 16 amino acids. The CDR3 sequence: CASSQVGPVDYSEQFF. DNA for the CDR3: TGTGCCAGCAGCCAAGTTGGCCCCGTCGATTACAGTGAGCAGTTCTTC.

In DNA form, the CDR3 reads TGCGCCAGCAGCCAGGACGCACAGGGGGTACTTAGGTACGAGCAGTACTTC. Residues: CASSQDAQGVLRYEQYF. The gene calls are TRBV4-1 and TRBJ2-7, with 8 bases that match TRBD1. Germline V gene data show CDR1 as MGHRA and CDR2 as YSYEKL. V shed 3 bases and J 4 bases; nucleotides not matched to a gene: 14. The CDR3 is 17 amino acids.